The clone carrying this T cell receptor (beta chain) showed up many times. These data belong to a study of Graves' ophthalmopathy and Graves' hyperthyroidism. Excluded: other autoimmune disease, uncontrolled infection, pregnancy or lactation. RNA transcripts provided the template for amplifying TCR beta CDR3 regions. HTBI primers were employed in first-round RT-PCR, then a second-round multiplex PCR followed. Each CDR3 protein gets one entry after TCRdb re-called the multiplex PCR reads with MiXCR. The sample yields about 200,000 distinct CDR3 sequences, 25% to 30% seen once. Source material: peripheral blood. The sequence derives from a man over 45 with Graves' ophthalmopathy.

Here the CDR3 reads CSATPPNRDRGLPQHF. The CDR3 DNA follows: TGCAGTGCTACCCCCCCAAACCGGGACAGGGGTTTGCCCCAGCATTTT. The chain recombines TRBV20-1 with TRBJ1-5, with 10 bases fitting TRBD1. The CDR3 sequence is 16 residues long. Germline CDR1 DFQATT, CDR2 SNEGSKA (reference sequence). V dropped 4 bases and J dropped 9; count of bases not matched to a gene: 15.